This paragraph covers one T cell receptor beta chain sequence. The record originates from a study of technical replicates of blood from several donors. Assay: immunoSEQ multiplex PCR; the TCRdb copy retains only in-frame clones and omits some. In the table there are around 79,000 clones, approximately 91% of which are singletons. The TCR sequence derives from a human donor in good health. Some clones in this sample may be carry-over from other donors' samples. Sequences were obtained from T cells isolated from PBMCs.

The CDR3 is CASSSVREQFF. CDR3 bases: TGTGCCAGCAGCTCCGTGCGTGAGCAGTTCTTC. This sequence joins TRBV7-2 and TRBJ2-1; D call uncertain. CDR3 length: 11 amino acids. V lost 4 bases, J lost 9 bases, and 7 bases lay in between. From germline, CDR1 is SGHTA and CDR2 FQGNSA.